Each of the 25 T cell receptor beta chains below was sequenced from the same sample in a study of CD8 T cells in ankylosing spondylitis. TCRdb used MiXCR to reprocess the 5' RACE reads, holding one entry per CDR3 protein. The repertoire holds about 140,000 distinct CDR3 sequences, with about 7% as singletons. Sequencing used blood, either unsorted or a sorted T cell fraction (not recorded which). The receptors were sampled from a female donor with ankylosing spondylitis or in good health (not recorded which).

This clonotype was seen repeatedly, ten times or more. This sequence joins TRBV6-1 and TRBJ1-6; D possibly corresponds to TRBD1 (5 bases). The germline V and J ends were trimmed by 6 bases and 9 bases, with 18 bases remaining between them. The CDR3 is 15 amino acids. Germline lookup yields CDR1 MNHNS and CDR2 SASEGT. DNA for the CDR3: TGTGCCAGCAGCCCCTTGGGACCGTCAGGTTCACCCCTCCACTTT. Translating gives CASSPLGPSGSPLHF.

This clonotype was seen ten or more times. The genes are TRBV12-3 or TRBV12-4 and TRBJ2-3; 14 nucleotides match TRBD2. V lost 5 bases, J lost 3 bases, and 7 bases stayed unmatched. This CDR3 contains 17 residues. The CDR3 loop is CASSGTSGGFPTDTQYF. Here the CDR3 DNA reads TGTGCCAGCAGTGGGACTAGCGGGGGTTTCCCAACAGATACGCAGTATTTT.

This clonotype was seen many times. The rearrangement uses TRBV20-1 and TRBJ2-7, with D possibly being TRBD2 (8 bases). V was pared by 6 bases and J by 0 bases, with 24 bases between. The CDR3 extends over 17 amino acids. Germline V gene data show CDR1 as DFQATT and CDR2 as SNEGSKA (reference sequence). The CDR3 sequence: CSARGSGGGTLSYEQYF. CDR3 in DNA: TGCAGTGCCAGGGGGAGTGGCGGGGGGACCCTCTCCTACGAGCAGTACTTC.

This clonotype was observed many times. The genes are TRBV5-1 and TRBJ2-2; D gene unclear. V lost 4 bases, J lost 4 bases, and 11 bases lay in between. The CDR3 runs to 14 residues. Germline V CDR1 and CDR2: SGHRS, YFSETQ. The CDR3 is CASSADLGTGELFF. The CDR3 DNA reads as TGCGCCAGCAGCGCAGACTTGGGCACCGGGGAGCTGTTTTTT.

There are a few counts of this clonotype. The chain has TRBV6-2 or TRBV6-3 and TRBJ1-2; D might be TRBD1 (5 bases). In germline, CDR1 is MNHEY, CDR2 SVGEGT. This CDR3 has 14 amino acids. Trimming stripped 0 bases from V and 8 bases from J, with 13 bases between. The CDR3 DNA reads as TGTGCCAGCAGTTACTCTGGGGGGGTTGAAGGCTACACCTTC. Translated: CASSYSGGVEGYTF.

This chain connects TRBV7-2 to TRBJ2-5; 7 bases are a match to TRBD2. The length of the CDR3 is 13 residues. CDR1 and CDR2 from the germline V gene are SGHTA and FQGNSA. J lost 5 bases, V lost 1 base, and 1 base had no gene match. Here the CDR3 DNA reads TGTGCCAGCAGCTTAGGGGAGGGGGAGACCCAGTACTTC. This sequence encodes CASSLGEGETQYF.

This chain connects TRBV28 to TRBJ1-2; D might be TRBD1 (5 bases). Germline loops: CDR1 MDHEN, CDR2 SYDVKM. CDR3 length: 13 amino acids. Trimming removed 6 bases from V and 13 bases from J, with 21 bases in between. The CDR3 protein is CASSSSGTPSSTF. The CDR3 nucleotides read TGTGCCAGCAGCAGTTCCGGGACTCCGTCTAGCACCTTC.

This clonotype appeared many times. This CDR3 reads CASSKQDPIYYNEQFF. The CDR3 nucleotides are TGTGCCAGCAGCAAACAGGACCCCATTTACTACAATGAGCAGTTCTTC. This rearrangement joins TRBV21-1 to TRBJ2-1. TRBV21-1 is flagged as a pseudogene. The CDR3 covers 16 residues.

This clonotype has more than one count but fewer than ten. The chain uses TRBV5-1 and TRBJ2-1; 9 bases are a match to TRBD2. Germline CDR1 SGHRS, CDR2 YFSETQ. V dropped 2 bases and J dropped 7; count of bases not matched to a gene: 16. There are 18 residues in the CDR3. CDR3 region: CASSFRIRSGGIGNEQFF. Here the CDR3 DNA reads TGCGCCAGCAGCTTTAGGATTAGAAGCGGGGGGATCGGTAATGAGCAGTTCTTC.

This clonotype has only a few counts. This chain uses TRBV4-2 with TRBJ1-4; D is perhaps TRBD1 (5 bases). This CDR3 is 15 amino acids long. V dropped 0 bases and J dropped 8 bases, with 13 bases sitting between them. Per the germline V gene, CDR1 is LGHNA and CDR2 is YNFKEQ. CDR3 sequence: CASSQDQGDREKLFF. The DNA for the CDR3 is TGTGCCAGCAGCCAAGATCAGGGAGATAGGGAAAAACTGTTTTTT.

At least ten counts were recorded for this clonotype. This sequence joins TRBV6-5 and TRBJ2-7, with D possibly TRBD2 on 6 matching bases. The length of the CDR3 is 15 residues. Germline V gene data show CDR1 as MNHEY and CDR2 as SVGAGI. Trimming removed 1 base from V and 0 bases from J, with 10 bases in between. CDR3 sequence: CASSYFSTSSYEQYF. The CDR3 DNA reads as TGTGCCAGCAGTTACTTTTCGACTAGCTCCTACGAGCAGTACTTC.

This clonotype was seen only a few times. J is TRBJ1-1 and V is TRBV27, with D possibly matching TRBD1 (5 bases). V dropped 4 bases and J dropped 2 bases, with 11 bases sitting between them. This CDR3 spans 14 amino acids. Germline values: CDR1 MNHEY, CDR2 SMNVEV (reference sequence). CDR3: CASSSLRANTEAFF. The CDR3 DNA follows: TGTGCCAGCAGTTCCCTCAGGGCAAACACTGAAGCTTTCTTT.

This clonotype was counted many times. This chain joins TRBV20-1 and TRBJ2-7; a possible D gene is TRBD2 (7 bases). Trimming shortened V by 0 bases and J by 2 bases, and 17 bases separated the two germline ends. Germline CDR1 is DFQATT and CDR2 is SNEGSKA (reference sequence). The CDR3 length is 16 residues. The CDR3 DNA is TGCAGTGCTAGAGATCTCCTGCGGGGGCCCCCCTACGAGCAGTACTTC. Translated, it gives CSARDLLRGPPYEQYF.

This clonotype was detected ten times or more. The chain recombines TRBV7-3 with TRBJ2-1; 10 bases line up with TRBD2. The V gene's germline CDR1 is SGHTA and CDR2 FQGTGA. The CDR3 covers 16 residues. J gave up 5 bases and V 2 bases, and 6 bases lay outside the gene matches. In DNA, the CDR3 is TGTGCCAGCAGCTTAGGGGGGGGACTAGCGAACAATGAGCAGTTCTTC. Protein product: CASSLGGGLANNEQFF.

This clonotype was counted many times. In DNA form, the CDR3 reads TGTGCCAGCAGTCGGACAGGGGGGAATGAAAAACTGTTTTTT. This codes for CASSRTGGNEKLFF. V and J are TRBV12-3 or TRBV12-4 and TRBJ1-4; 10 nucleotides line up with TRBD1. After removal of 5 bases from V and 5 bases from J, the junction contained 2 bases not matched to a gene. CDR3 size: 14 residues.

At least ten counts were recorded for this clonotype. The chain joins TRBV18 to TRBJ1-1, with a tentative D call TRBD1 (6 bases). This CDR3 contains 14 residues. Per the germline V gene, CDR1 is KGHSH and CDR2 is LQKENI. The V end lost 3 bases, the J end lost 3 bases, and 11 bases lay between the germline ends. CDR3 loop: CASSPPTGHTEAFF. Written as DNA, the CDR3 is TGTGCCAGCTCACCTCCGACAGGACACACTGAAGCTTTCTTT.

The table lists this clonotype with many counts. The rearrangement links TRBV20-1 to TRBJ2-2; unclear D gene. The CDR3 loop spans 13 amino acids. The germline V gene encodes CDR1 DFQATT and CDR2 SNEGSKA (reference sequence). Trimming cost V 7 bases and J 2 bases, with 11 bases left between them. CDR3 DNA: TGCAGTGTCCCGGGCCGAAACACCGGGGAGCTGTTTTTT. This codes for CSVPGRNTGELFF.

Many counts were recorded for this clonotype. V usage is TRBV10-3 and J usage is TRBJ2-7; 7 bases match TRBD1. With V trimmed by 6 bases and J by 4 bases, 3 bases remained unmatched. CDR1 ENHRY and CDR2 SYGVKD come from the germline V gene. CDR3 length equals 12 residues. CDR3 sequence: CAIRGDSYEQYF. CDR3 DNA sequence: TGTGCCATCAGGGGGGACAGTTACGAGCAGTACTTC.

As for this clonotype: This may arise from a read error, as a much more abundant clone is one base away. V gene TRBV20-1 combines with J gene TRBJ1-2; the match to TRBD1 covers 8 bases. The CDR3 consists of 16 residues. Germline V gene data show CDR1 as DFQATT and CDR2 as SNEGSKA (reference sequence). The CDR3 protein is CCARALDRGGDYGYTF. CDR3 bases: TGCTGTGCTAGAGCACTCGACAGGGGAGGGGACTATGGCTACACCTTC.

This clonotype has ten or more counts. The genes are TRBV9 and TRBJ1-2; possibly TRBD1 for D (5 bases). CDR3 size: 14 residues. Germline lookup yields CDR1 SGDLS and CDR2 YYNGEE. V was pared by 0 bases and J by 7 bases, with 13 bases between. CDR3 in amino acids: CASSVGGVKSGYTF. The CDR3 DNA reads TGTGCCAGCAGCGTAGGGGGGGTGAAAAGTGGCTACACCTTC.

The table lists this clonotype with many counts. The chain has TRBV6-5 and TRBJ2-7, with 7 bases matching TRBD1. This CDR3 region has 14 residues. CDR1 and CDR2 from the germline V gene are MNHEY and SVGAGI. V lost 2 bases, J lost 4 bases, and 5 bases stayed unmatched. DNA of the CDR3: TGTGCCAGCAGTTACGAGGGGGCGAGGTACGAGCAGTACTTC. Its translation is CASSYEGARYEQYF.

This clonotype came up many times. This chain links TRBV20-1 with TRBJ2-7; D is uncertain. This CDR3 is built from 15 residues. Per the germline V gene, CDR1 is DFQATT and CDR2 is SNEGSKA (reference sequence). Trimming pared 0 bases from V and 4 bases from J, leaving 16 bases between. CDR3 nucleotide sequence: TGCAGTGCTAGAGATGAAGGAAACAGACCATACGAGCAGTACTTC. Its protein is CSARDEGNRPYEQYF.

This clonotype was recorded at least ten times. V gene TRBV28 combines with J gene TRBJ2-7; D may be TRBD2 (7 bases). This CDR3 comprises 14 residues. The V end was cut by 7 bases, the J end by 3 bases, with 16 bases between. CDR1 is MDHEN, CDR2 SYDVKM, per germline. DNA for the CDR3: TGTGCCAGCACTTCCGGGGGGCGCGTCTACGAGCAGTACTTC. The encoded protein is CASTSGGRVYEQYF.

CDR3 nucleotides: TGTGCCAGCAGCCAAGATGGTGCAGACTATGGCTACACCTTC. It specifies CASSQDGADYGYTF. The chain is built from TRBV3-1 and TRBJ1-2; D gene ambiguous. The CDR3 loop spans 14 amino acids. Germline V gene lookup returns CDR1 LGHDT and CDR2 YNNKEL (reference sequence). V lost 0 bases, J lost 3 bases, and 8 bases lay in between.

This clonotype has a count of ten or more. V gene TRBV20-1 combines with J gene TRBJ2-1; TRBD2 matches at 9 bases. Germline CDR1 is DFQATT and CDR2 is SNEGSKA (reference sequence). The CDR3 contains 16 residues. V lost 1 base and J lost 0; bases outside the gene matches: 4. The CDR3 sequence is CSARGSGGSSYNEQFF. Written as DNA, the CDR3 is TGCAGTGCTAGAGGGAGCGGGGGGTCCTCCTACAATGAGCAGTTCTTC.